A single sample is the source of the 9 T cell receptor beta chains below, sequenced in a study of blood T cell repertoires in COVID-19. The repertoire was sequenced with immunoSEQ multiplex PCR; TCRdb's copy has only in-frame clones and lacks some. This sample has some 270,000 clones; approximately 81% occur once, and the top ten carry 6.6%. Material: PBMCs or T cells enriched from blood (not recorded which). Receptors were obtained from a woman between 50 and 59 years old who had been exposed to COVID-19.

V and J are TRBV7-2 and TRBJ2-4; no clear D. This CDR3 is built from 14 residues. Germline loops: CDR1 SGHTA, CDR2 FQGNSA. V lost 5 bases and J lost 7, with 15 bases in between. The CDR3 protein is CASSGQITANIQYF. CDR3 DNA sequence: TGTGCCAGCAGCGGGCAGATCACGGCGAACATTCAGTACTTC.

V is TRBV3-1 (or the pseudogene TRBV3-2) and J is TRBJ2-7; 8 nucleotides match TRBD1. The CDR3 totals 18 residues. The V gene end was trimmed by 3 bases and the J gene end by 3 bases; junction bases not matched to a gene: 16. Germline CDR1 and CDR2: LGHDT and YNNKEL (reference sequence). The CDR3 DNA reads as TGTGCCAGCAGCCATGACAGGGGCCATCTGGGGGATGTCTACGAGCAGTACTTC. Translation: CASSHDRGHLGDVYEQYF.

This chain joins TRBV5-4 and TRBJ2-7, with TRBD1 identical over 7 bases. The V gene end was trimmed by 3 bases and the J gene end by 2 bases; junction bases not matched to a gene: 5. The length of the CDR3 is 14 residues. Germline assignment: CDR1 SGHNT and CDR2 YYREEE (reference sequence). The CDR3 reads CASSWGQRTYEQYF. Here the CDR3 DNA reads TGTGCCAGCAGCTGGGGACAGAGAACCTACGAGCAGTACTTC.

V gene TRBV15 combines with J gene TRBJ1-2; tentative D call: TRBD1 (5 bases). Germline V gene data show CDR1 as LNHNV and CDR2 as YYDKDF (reference sequence). Deletions cut 0 bases from V and 8 bases from J, with 13 bases between. The CDR3 contains 14 residues. The CDR3 DNA sequence: TGTGCCACCAGCAGAGAGGGGGGTCTGGTCGGCTACACCTTC. This codes for CATSREGGLVGYTF.

V gene TRBV12-5 combines with J gene TRBJ1-1, with no clear D. CDR1 is LGHNT, CDR2 FRNRAP, per germline. The CDR3 runs 20 residues. Trimming took off 1 base at V and 4 bases at J, with 28 bases between the two ends. This chain's CDR3 is CASGLARGIPKSNVVTEAFF. The CDR3 coding sequence is TGTGCTAGTGGTTTGGCACGCGGGATCCCGAAGTCTAATGTTGTCACTGAAGCTTTCTTT.

J is TRBJ2-2 and V is TRBV11-2; 7 bases are a match to TRBD2. The V and J ends lost 5 bases and 5 bases, in that order; junction bases with no gene match: 14. Germline V gives CDR1 SGHAT, CDR2 FQNNGV. The CDR3 runs 17 residues. CDR3 coding DNA: TGTGCCAGCAGCCCCGGGAGAAGCGGGGTTCGGACCGGGGAGCTGTTTTTT. Its protein product is CASSPGRSGVRTGELFF.

This chain links TRBV6-5 with TRBJ2-1; 7 bases fit TRBD1. V trimming: 8 bases; J trimming: 6 bases; junction bases outside the gene matches: 10. This CDR3 is 14 amino acids long. The germline V gene has CDR1 MNHEY and CDR2 SVGAGI. CDR3 in DNA: TGTGCCAGCGACCAAAAAAACAGGGGCAATGAGCAGTTCTTC. Translated, it gives CASDQKNRGNEQFF.

The chain employs TRBV10-2 and TRBJ2-7, with 8 positions matching TRBD2. V trimming: 1 base; J trimming: 2 bases; junction bases outside the gene matches: 7. Germline CDR1 and CDR2: WSHSY and SAAADI. The CDR3 totals 16 residues. The CDR3 sequence is CASSEFKAGGPYEQYF. CDR3 nucleotides: TGCGCCAGCAGTGAGTTCAAGGCGGGGGGACCCTACGAGCAGTACTTC.

The V gene is TRBV18, the J gene TRBJ2-1, with 11 bases matching TRBD2. The V segment lost 3 bases and the J segment 2 bases; nucleotides outside the gene matches: 3. The V gene's germline CDR1 is KGHSH and CDR2 LQKENI. The CDR3 is 16 amino acids. Here the CDR3 DNA reads TGTGCCAGCTCACCCGTACTAGCGGGGGCCTACAATGAGCAGTTCTTC. It translates to CASSPVLAGAYNEQFF.